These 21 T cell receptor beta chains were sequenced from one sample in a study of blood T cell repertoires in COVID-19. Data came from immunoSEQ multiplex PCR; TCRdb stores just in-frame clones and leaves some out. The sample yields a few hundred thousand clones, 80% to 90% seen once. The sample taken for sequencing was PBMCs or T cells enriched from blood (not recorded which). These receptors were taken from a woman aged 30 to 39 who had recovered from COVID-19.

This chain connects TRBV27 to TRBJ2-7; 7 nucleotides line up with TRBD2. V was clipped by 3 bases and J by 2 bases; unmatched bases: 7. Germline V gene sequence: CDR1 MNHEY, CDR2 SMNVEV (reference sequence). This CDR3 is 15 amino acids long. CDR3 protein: CASSFLSGYPYEQYF. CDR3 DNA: TGTGCCAGCAGTTTCCTTAGCGGGTACCCCTACGAGCAGTACTTC.

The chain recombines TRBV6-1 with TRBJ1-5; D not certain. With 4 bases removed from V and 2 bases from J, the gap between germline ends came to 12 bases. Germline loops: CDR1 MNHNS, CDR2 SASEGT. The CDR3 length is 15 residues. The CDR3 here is CASSVLRVGNQPQHF. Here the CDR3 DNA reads TGTGCCAGCAGTGTTTTGAGGGTGGGCAATCAGCCCCAGCATTTT.

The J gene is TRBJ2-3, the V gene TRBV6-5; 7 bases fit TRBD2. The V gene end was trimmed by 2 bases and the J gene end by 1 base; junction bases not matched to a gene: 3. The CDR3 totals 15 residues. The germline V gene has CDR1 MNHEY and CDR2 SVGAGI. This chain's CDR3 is CASSYGAGGTDTQYF. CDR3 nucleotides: TGTGCCAGCAGTTACGGCGCGGGAGGCACAGATACGCAGTATTTT.

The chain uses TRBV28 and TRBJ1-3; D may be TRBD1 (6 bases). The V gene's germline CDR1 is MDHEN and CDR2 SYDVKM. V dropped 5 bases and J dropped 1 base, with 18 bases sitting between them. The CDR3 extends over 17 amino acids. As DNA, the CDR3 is TGTGCCAGCAGTCCCCTCGCGACAGGCAAATCTGGAAACACCATATATTTT. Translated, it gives CASSPLATGKSGNTIYF.

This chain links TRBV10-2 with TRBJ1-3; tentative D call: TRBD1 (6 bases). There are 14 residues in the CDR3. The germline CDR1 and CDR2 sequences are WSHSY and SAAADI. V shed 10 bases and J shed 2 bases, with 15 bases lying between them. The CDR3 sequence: CATSPGQTGNTIYF. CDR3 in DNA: TGCGCCACCTCACCGGGACAAACTGGAAACACCATATATTTT.

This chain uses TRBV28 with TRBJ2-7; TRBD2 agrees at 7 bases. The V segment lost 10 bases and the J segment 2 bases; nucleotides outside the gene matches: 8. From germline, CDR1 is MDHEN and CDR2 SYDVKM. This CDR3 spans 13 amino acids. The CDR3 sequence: CATRDYSTYEQYF. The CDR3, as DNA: TGTGCCACTAGGGACTACTCGACCTACGAGCAGTACTTC.

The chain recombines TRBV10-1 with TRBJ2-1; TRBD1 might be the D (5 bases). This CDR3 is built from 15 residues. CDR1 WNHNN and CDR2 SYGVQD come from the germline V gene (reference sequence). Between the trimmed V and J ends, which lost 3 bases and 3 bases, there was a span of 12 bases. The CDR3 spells CASSDRADSYNEQFF. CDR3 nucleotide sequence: TGCGCCAGCAGTGACCGCGCCGACAGCTACAATGAGCAGTTCTTC.

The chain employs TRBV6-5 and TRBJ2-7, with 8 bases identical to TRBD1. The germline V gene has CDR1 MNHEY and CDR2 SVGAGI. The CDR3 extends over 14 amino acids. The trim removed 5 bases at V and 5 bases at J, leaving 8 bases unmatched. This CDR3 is CASSHYRGVDEQYF. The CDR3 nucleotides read TGTGCCAGCAGTCACTACAGGGGGGTCGACGAGCAGTACTTC.

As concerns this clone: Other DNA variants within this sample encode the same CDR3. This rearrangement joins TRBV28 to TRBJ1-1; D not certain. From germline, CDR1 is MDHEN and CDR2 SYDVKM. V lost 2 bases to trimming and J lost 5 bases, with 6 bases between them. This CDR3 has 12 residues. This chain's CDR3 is CASSLTGTEAFF. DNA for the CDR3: TGTGCCAGCAGTTTAACGGGGACTGAAGCTTTCTTT.

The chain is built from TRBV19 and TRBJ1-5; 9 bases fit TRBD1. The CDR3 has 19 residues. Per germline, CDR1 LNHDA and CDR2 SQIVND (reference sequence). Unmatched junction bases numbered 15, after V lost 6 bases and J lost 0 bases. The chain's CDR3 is CASRSRRGQGYYSNQPQHF. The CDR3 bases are TGTGCCAGTAGATCCCGGCGGGGACAGGGATATTATAGCAATCAGCCCCAGCATTTT.

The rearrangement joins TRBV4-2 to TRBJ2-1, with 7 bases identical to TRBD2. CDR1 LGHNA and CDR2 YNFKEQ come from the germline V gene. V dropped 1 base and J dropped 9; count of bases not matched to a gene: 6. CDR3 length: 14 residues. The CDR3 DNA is TGTGCCAGCAGCCAAGGGCTAGCGGCGGGTGAGCAGTTCTTC. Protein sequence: CASSQGLAAGEQFF.

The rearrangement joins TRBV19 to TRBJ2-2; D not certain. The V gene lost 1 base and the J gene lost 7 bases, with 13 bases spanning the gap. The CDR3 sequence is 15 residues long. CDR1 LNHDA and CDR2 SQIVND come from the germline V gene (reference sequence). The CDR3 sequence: CASSIGRRSYGELFF. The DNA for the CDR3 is TGTGCCAGTAGTATAGGAAGAAGGAGCTACGGGGAGCTGTTTTTT.

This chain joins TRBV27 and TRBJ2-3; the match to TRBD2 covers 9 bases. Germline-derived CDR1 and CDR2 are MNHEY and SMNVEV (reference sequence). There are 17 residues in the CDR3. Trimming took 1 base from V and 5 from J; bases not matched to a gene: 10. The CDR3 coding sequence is TGTGCCAGCAGTTTATGGGCTAGCGGGGTAACGGTAGATACGCAGTATTTT. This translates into CASSLWASGVTVDTQYF.

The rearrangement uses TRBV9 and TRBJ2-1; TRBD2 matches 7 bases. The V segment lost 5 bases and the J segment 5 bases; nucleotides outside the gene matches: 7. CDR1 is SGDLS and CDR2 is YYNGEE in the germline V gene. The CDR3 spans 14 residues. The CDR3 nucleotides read TGTGCCAGCAGTGATACGACTAGCCACAATGAGCAGTTCTTC. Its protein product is CASSDTTSHNEQFF.

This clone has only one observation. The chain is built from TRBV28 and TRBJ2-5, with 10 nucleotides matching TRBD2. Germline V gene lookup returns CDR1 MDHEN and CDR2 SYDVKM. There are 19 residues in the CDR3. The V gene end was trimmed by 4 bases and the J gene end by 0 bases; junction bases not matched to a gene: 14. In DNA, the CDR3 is TGTGCCAGCAGTTCCGCCTTTACTAGCGGGAATCGAGACCAAGAGACCCAGTACTTC. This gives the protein CASSSAFTSGNRDQETQYF.

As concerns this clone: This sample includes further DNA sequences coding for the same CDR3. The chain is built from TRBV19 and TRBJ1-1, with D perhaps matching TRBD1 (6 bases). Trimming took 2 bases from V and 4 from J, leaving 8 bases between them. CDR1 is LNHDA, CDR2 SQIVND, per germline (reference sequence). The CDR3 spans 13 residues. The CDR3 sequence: CASSIRGGTEAFF. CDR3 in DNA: TGTGCCAGTAGTATAAGGGGGGGCACTGAAGCTTTCTTT.

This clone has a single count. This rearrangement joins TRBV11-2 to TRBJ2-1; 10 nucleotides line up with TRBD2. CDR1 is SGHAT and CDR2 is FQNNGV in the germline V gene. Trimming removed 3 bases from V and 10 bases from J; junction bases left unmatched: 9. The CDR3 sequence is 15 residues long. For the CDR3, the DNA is TGTGCCAGCAGCTTTTTACTAGCGGGACTTCGGGAGCAGTTCTTC. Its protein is CASSFLLAGLREQFF.

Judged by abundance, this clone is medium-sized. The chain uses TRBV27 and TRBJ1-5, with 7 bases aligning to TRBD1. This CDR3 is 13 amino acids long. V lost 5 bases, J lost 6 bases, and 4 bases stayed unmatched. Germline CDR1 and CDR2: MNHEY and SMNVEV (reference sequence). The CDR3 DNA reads TGTGCCAGCAGTCAGGGGGTGAGTCAGCCCCAGCATTTT. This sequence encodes CASSQGVSQPQHF.

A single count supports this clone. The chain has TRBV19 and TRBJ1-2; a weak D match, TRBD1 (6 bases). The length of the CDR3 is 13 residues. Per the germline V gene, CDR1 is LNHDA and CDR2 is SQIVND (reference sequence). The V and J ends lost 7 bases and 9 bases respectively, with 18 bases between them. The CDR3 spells CASIPQGTRSYTF. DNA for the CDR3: TGTGCCAGTATCCCCCAGGGGACGAGAAGCTACACCTTC.

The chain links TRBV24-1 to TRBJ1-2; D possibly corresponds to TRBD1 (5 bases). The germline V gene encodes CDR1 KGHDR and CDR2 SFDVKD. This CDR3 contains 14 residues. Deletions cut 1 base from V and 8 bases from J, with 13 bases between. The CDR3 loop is CATSDFTRAHGYTF. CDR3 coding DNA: TGTGCCACCAGTGATTTCACCAGGGCGCACGGCTACACCTTC.

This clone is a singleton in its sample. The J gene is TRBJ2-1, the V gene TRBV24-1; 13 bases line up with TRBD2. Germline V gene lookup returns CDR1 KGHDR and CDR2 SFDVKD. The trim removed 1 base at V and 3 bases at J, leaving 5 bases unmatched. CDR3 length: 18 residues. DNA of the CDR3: TGTGCCACCAGTGATTTAGGTGGGACTAGCGGGGACTACAATGAGCAGTTCTTC. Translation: CATSDLGGTSGDYNEQFF.